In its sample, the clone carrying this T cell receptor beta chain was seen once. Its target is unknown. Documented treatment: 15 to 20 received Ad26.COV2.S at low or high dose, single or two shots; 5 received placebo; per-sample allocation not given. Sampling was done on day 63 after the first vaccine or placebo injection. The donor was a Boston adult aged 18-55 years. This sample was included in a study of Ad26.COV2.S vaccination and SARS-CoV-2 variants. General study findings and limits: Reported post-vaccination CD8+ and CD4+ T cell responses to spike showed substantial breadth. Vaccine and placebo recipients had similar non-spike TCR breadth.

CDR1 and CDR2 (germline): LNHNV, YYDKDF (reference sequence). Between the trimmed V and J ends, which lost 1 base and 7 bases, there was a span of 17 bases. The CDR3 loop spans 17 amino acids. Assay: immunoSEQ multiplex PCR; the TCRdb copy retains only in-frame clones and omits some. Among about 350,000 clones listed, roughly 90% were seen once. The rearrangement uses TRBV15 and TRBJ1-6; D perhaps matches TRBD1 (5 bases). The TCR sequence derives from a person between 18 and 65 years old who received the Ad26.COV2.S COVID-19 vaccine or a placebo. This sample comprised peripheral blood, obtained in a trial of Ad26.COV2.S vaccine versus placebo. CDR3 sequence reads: CATSRVLTGRANSPLHF. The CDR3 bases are TGTGCCACCAGCAGAGTATTAACAGGCCGGGCGAATTCACCCCTCCACTTT.